This T cell receptor beta chain was documented in a study of radiation and T cells in renal cell carcinoma. As for time point: blood 4 weeks post-SBRT, at nephrectomy. Treatment defined: 15 Gy SBRT to primary tumor, nephrectomy 4 weeks later. Nephrectomy followed 15 Gy stereotactic body radiation by 4 weeks. Blood was sampled at baseline, 2 weeks and 4 weeks after SBRT. Measured with immunoSEQ multiplex PCR; TCRdb has only the in-frame clones, and not every one. The sample lists just over 95,000 clones, about 79% occurring once. The V and J ends lost 5 bases and 3 bases respectively, with 14 bases between them. CDR3 size: 14 residues. Looked up from germline, CDR1 is MDHEN and CDR2 is SYDVKM.

The input for sequencing was blood, taken from a patient whose treatment included radiotherapy and nephrectomy. The clonotype originates from a man in his sixties with renal cell carcinoma. The V gene is TRBV28, the J gene TRBJ2-7; D may be TRBD2 (6 bases). This CDR3 reads CASSTPGGRYEQYF. The CDR3 DNA reads as TGTGCCAGCAGTACCCCCGGGGGACGCTACGAGCAGTACTTC. The variable domain in full, with the rest retrieved from reference TRBV28 and TRBJ2-7, is DVKVTQSSRYLVKRTGEKVFLECVQDMDHENMFWYRQDPGLGLRLIYFSYDVKMKEKGDIPEGYSVSREKKERFSLILESASTNQTSMYLCASSTPGGRYEQYFGPGTRLTVT.